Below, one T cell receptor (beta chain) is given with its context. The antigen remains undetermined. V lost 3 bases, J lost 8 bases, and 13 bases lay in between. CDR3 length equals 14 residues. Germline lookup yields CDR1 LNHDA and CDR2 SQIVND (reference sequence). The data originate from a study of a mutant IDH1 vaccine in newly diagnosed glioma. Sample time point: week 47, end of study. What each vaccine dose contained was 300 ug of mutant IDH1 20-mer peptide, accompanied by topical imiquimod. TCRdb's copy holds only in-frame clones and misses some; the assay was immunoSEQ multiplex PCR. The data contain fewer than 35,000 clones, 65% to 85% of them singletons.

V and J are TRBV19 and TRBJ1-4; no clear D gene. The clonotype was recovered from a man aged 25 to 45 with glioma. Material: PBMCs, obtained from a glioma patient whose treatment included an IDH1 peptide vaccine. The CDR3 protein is CASSITPRSEKLFF. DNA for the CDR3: TGTGCCAGTAGTATTACTCCCCGTAGCGAAAAACTGTTTTTT.